One and the same sample provided the 8 T cell receptor beta chains below, sequenced in a study of regulatory T cells in long-lasting Graves disease. Time point of the sample: persistent/refractory GD, antithyroid drugs over 5 years with positive TRAb. The TCR library was prepared using RNA isolated from PBMCs. Through Arm-PCR of CDR3 regions and iRepertoire HTBI primers, TCR beta libraries were built. TCRdb re-analysed the multiplex PCR reads in MiXCR, keeping a single row per CDR3 protein. The sample contains 350,000 to 450,000 distinct CDR3 sequences, about 20% of which appear only once. The sample here was peripheral blood mononuclear cells (PBMCs), taken when the disease was refractory, from a patient treated with antithyroid drugs. These receptors were collected from a female donor with Graves disease.

This clonotype was detected ten times or more. The chain uses TRBV7-8 and TRBJ2-7, with 12 positions matching TRBD2. The germline gives CDR1 SGHVS, CDR2 FQNEAQ. Trimming cost V 5 bases and J 4 bases; bases outside gene matches: 9. The CDR3 consists of 16 residues. The CDR3 spells CASSPGGTSGLYEQYF. For the CDR3, the DNA is TGTGCCAGCAGCCCAGGGGGGACTAGCGGGCTATACGAGCAGTACTTC.

In this sample, this clonotype turned up a few times. This chain joins TRBV19 and TRBJ2-5, with 8 positions matching TRBD2. The germline V gene encodes CDR1 LNHDA and CDR2 SQIVND (reference sequence). Germline trimming cut 7 bases from V and 4 bases from J; bases unmatched to any gene: 8. The CDR3 is 14 amino acids. CDR3: CASKGGRSTETQYF. The CDR3 DNA reads TGTGCCAGTAAAGGCGGGAGGAGCACAGAGACCCAGTACTTC.

In this sample, this clonotype turned up many times. The chain recombines TRBV12-3 or TRBV12-4 with TRBJ2-6; maybe TRBD1 (6 bases). CDR3 size: 17 residues. V lost 5 bases, J lost 1 base, and 15 bases lay in between. The CDR3 loop reads CASSPPRGRSGANVLTF. The CDR3 nucleotides are TGTGCCAGCAGTCCTCCCAGGGGTAGGTCTGGGGCCAACGTCCTGACTTTC.

CDR3 coding DNA: TGTGCCAGCAGTTTATTGGGCCAGCGAGACTACGAGCAGTACTTC. This translates into CASSLLGQRDYEQYF. The rearrangement joins TRBV27 to TRBJ2-7; D remains unclear. This CDR3 spans 15 amino acids. V lost 1 base, J lost 3 bases, and 13 bases lay in between. The V gene's germline CDR1 is MNHEY and CDR2 SMNVEV (reference sequence).

This clonotype was detected only a few times. This chain joins TRBV19 and TRBJ1-5, with a weak D call TRBD1 (5 bases). CDR3 size: 15 residues. CDR1 and CDR2 from the germline V gene are LNHDA and SQIVND (reference sequence). The V end lost 4 bases, the J end lost 6 bases, and 16 bases lay between the germline ends. In nucleotides, the CDR3 is TGTGCCAGTAGTACCGGGGGTGAACCGACTCAGCCCCAGCATTTT. This gives the protein CASSTGGEPTQPQHF.

This clonotype has a count of ten or more. The CDR3 loop reads CASSLGDRGYGYTF. CDR3 nucleotides: TGTGCCAGCAGCTTAGGAGACAGGGGCTACGGCTACACCTTC. The rearrangement uses TRBV7-2 and TRBJ1-2; 8 nucleotides agree with TRBD1. The CDR3 runs to 14 residues. In germline, CDR1 is SGHTA, CDR2 FQGNSA. Trimming cost V 1 base and J 8 bases; bases outside gene matches: 6.

This clonotype was observed at least ten times. V is TRBV12-3 or TRBV12-4 and J is TRBJ1-1; D gene uncertain. The CDR3 contains 13 residues. The V and J ends lost 6 bases and 0 bases respectively, with 8 bases between them. As DNA, the CDR3 is TGTGCCAGCAGACCAGCGTTGAACACTGAAGCTTTCTTT. Protein sequence: CASRPALNTEAFF.

The chain carries TRBV20-1 and TRBJ1-1; D unclear. The length of the CDR3 is 16 residues. Germline values: CDR1 DFQATT, CDR2 SNEGSKA (reference sequence). V was shortened by 7 bases and J by 5 bases, with 26 bases between the two germline ends. The CDR3 bases are TGCAGTGTTAAGCTCCGACTTACGGGCGACGGGACTGAAGCTTTCTTT. It encodes CSVKLRLTGDGTEAFF.